The present T cell receptor beta chain was sequenced within a study of T cell repertoires in cytomegalovirus infection (dated by TCRdb to about 2019). Concerning the study at large: Donor HLA type was relevant to the analysis, as public TCR beta signatures indicated carriage of CMV infection together with the matching HLA type.

Instrument used: Illumina HiSeq 1500. TCRdb passed the public sequencing reads through fastp at Q25 and MiXCR, retaining productive beta sequences. Rows merge per CDR3 protein into single entries with the most common DNA and genes. The sample contains around 230,000 distinct CDR3 sequences, approximately 7% of them found a single time. Roughly 6.5% of the sample is taken by the ten largest. This clonotype appeared many times. No antigen is known for it. No quality values exist for individual bases; no much larger clone is one base distant. Results the study describes overall, beyond this receptor: Carriers of CMV infection plus the relevant HLA type were discriminated by the cumulative frequency of public TCR beta family members in the study cohort and in an independent 352-donor cohort. The ex vivo response was dominated by HLA-C-restricted CMV-specific TCR beta clonotypes, and the single most frequent clonotype in two of eight donors was supplied by these HLA-C-restricted clonotypes.

According to the germline V gene (reference sequence), CDR1 reads LNHDA and CDR2 reads SQIVND. Its CDR3 holds 13 amino acids, cysteine through phenylalanine. Only the CDR3 part of the read is kept: 39 bases, read in frame from the first base. Here V drops 8 bases and J drops 7 bases, and the junction holds 4 bases not matched to any gene. This receptor was obtained from a human donor in good health (CMV status not recorded). Some clones in this sample may be carry-over from other donors' samples. The chain couples TRBV19 to TRBJ1-6; TRBD1 matches 8 bases in the middle. Source material: PBMCs. Here is the DNA: TGTGCCAGTCACAGACAGGGGAATTCACCCCTCCACTTT. It codes for CASHRQGNSPLHF. The entire variable domain, with the stretches around the CDR3 drawn from the reference TRBV19 and TRBJ1-6 proteins, is DGGITQSPKYLFRKEGQNVTLSCEQNLNHDAMYWYRQDPGQGLRLIYYSQIVNDFQKGDIAEGYSVSREKKESFPLTVTSAQKNPTAFYLCASHRQGNSPLHFGNGTRLTVT.